This TCR beta chain appears in the sequencing data of a study of cytomegalovirus exposure and HLA in healthy donors. Study-level points and caveats: The CMV antigen specificity of a few CMV-associated chains was confirmed through in vitro analysis. Researchers counted around 180 TCR beta chains as cytomegalovirus-associated. Despite most TCR sequences being rare, some public TCRs occurred in many donors.

The CDR3 spans 18 residues. Germline V gene sequence: CDR1 SGHTA, CDR2 FQGNSA. Trimming stripped 5 bases from V and 1 base from J, with 23 bases between. The donors were members of the approximately 130-subject validation cohort (separate from the roughly 700-subject first cohort). Worth noting for this clone: Its matching antigen is unknown.

Assay: immunoSEQ multiplex PCR; the TCRdb copy retains only in-frame clones and omits some. The sample has some 250,000 clones; 70% to 90% are singletons. J is TRBJ1-2 and V is TRBV7-2; maybe TRBD1 (5 bases). The source is a woman in her thirties in good health and CMV-seropositive. Source material: PBMCs. The CDR3 DNA sequence: TGTGCCAGCAGCCCGACCCGTTCCAGGGATCCTTATAACTATGGCTACACCTTC. Translating gives CASSPTRSRDPYNYGYTF.